This T cell receptor beta chain was sequenced for a study of T cells in localized non-small cell lung cancer. Assay used: immunoSEQ multiplex PCR; TCRdb lists only in-frame clones, some missing. Seen here are about 2,900 clones, around 25% observed once, and the top ten hold roughly a fifth. V was pared by 5 bases and J by 2 bases, with 8 bases of the junction left unmatched. Germline values: CDR1 SGHNT, CDR2 YENEEA. The CDR3 consists of 16 residues. Findings and limits, study-wide: Multi-region tumor sequencing was not done, so intratumor heterogeneity could not be excluded. There was an association of higher blood T cell density with longer overall survival. Measurement of T cell clonality placed uninvolved adjacent lung highest, above the level in tumor.

On this clone itself: Its antigen is not known.

The TCR sequence derives from a man aged 35 to 69 with stage I lung adenocarcinoma. The material sequenced was lung tumor tissue, taken before any cancer treatment. V and J are TRBV11-3 and TRBJ2-1, with 8 nucleotides matching TRBD2. CDR3 residues: CASSREGTHPYNEQFF. Written as DNA, the CDR3 is TGTGCCAGCAGCCGGGAGGGGACCCACCCCTACAATGAGCAGTTCTTC.